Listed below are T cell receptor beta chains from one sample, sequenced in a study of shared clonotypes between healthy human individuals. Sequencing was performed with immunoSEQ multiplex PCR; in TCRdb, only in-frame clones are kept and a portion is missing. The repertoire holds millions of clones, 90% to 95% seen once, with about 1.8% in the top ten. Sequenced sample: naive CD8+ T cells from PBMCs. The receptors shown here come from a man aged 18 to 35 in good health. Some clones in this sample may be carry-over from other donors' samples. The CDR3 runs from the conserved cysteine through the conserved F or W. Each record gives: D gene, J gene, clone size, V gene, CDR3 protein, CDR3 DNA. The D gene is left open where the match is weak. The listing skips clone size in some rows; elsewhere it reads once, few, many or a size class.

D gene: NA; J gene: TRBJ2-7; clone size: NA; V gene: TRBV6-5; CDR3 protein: CASSVNTAHYEQYF; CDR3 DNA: TGTGCCAGCAGTGTGAATACAGCCCACTACGAGCAGTACTTC
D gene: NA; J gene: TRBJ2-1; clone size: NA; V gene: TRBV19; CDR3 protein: CASSMDYRHLGEQFF; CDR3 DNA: TGTGCCAGTAGTATGGACTACAGGCATTTGGGTGAGCAGTTCTTC
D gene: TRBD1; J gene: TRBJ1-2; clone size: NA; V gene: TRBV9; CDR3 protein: CASSADQGAPGYGYTF; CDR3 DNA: TGTGCCAGCAGCGCCGATCAGGGGGCGCCGGGATATGGCTACACCTTC
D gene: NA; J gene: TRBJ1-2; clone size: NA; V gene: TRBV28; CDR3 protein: CASSSRQPDLNYGYTF; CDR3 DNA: TGTGCCAGCAGTTCCCGGCAGCCCGACCTAAACTATGGCTACACCTTC
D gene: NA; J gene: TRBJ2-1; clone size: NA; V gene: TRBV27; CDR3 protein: CASSTSYNEQFF; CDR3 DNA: TGTGCCAGCAGTACCTCCTACAATGAGCAGTTCTTC
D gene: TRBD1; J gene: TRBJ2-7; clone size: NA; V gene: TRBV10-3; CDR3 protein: CANSIRQGPNSYEQYF; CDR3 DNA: TGTGCCAACTCAATCCGACAGGGCCCCAACTCCTACGAGCAGTACTTC
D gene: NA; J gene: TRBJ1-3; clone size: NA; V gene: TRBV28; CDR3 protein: CASSVQGISGNTIYF; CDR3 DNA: TGTGCCAGCTCAGTTCAGGGTATCTCTGGAAACACCATATATTTT
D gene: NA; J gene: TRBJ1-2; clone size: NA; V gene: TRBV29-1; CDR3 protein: CSVEYTIHPWYTF; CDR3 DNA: TGCAGCGTTGAATACACTATCCACCCGTGGTACACCTTC
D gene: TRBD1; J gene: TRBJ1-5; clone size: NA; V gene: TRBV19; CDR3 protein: CASSTQGLGQPQHF; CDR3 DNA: TGTGCCAGTAGTACACAGGGGTTGGGTCAGCCCCAGCATTTT
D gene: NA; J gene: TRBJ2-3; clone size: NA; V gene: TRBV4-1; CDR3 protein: CASSPLEQEPTDTQYF; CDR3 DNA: TGCGCCAGCAGCCCGCTTGAACAGGAGCCTACAGATACGCAGTATTTT
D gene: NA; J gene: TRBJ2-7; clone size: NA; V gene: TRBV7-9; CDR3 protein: CASSLEPGQYEQYF; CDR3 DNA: TGTGCCAGCAGCTTAGAACCGGGACAATACGAGCAGTACTTC
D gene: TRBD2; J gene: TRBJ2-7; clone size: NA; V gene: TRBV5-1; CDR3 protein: CAGSLGEGPHEQYF; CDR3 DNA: TGCGCCGGCAGCTTGGGGGAGGGCCCCCACGAGCAGTACTTC
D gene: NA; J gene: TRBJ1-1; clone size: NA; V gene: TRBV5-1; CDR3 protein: CASSPGGLLPNDAFF; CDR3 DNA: TGCGCCAGCAGCCCGGGGGGCCTCCTCCCCAACGACGCTTTCTTT
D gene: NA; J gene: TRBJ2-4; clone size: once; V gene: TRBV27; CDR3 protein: CASSPREPKNIQYF; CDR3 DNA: TGTGCCAGCAGTCCCCGAGAGCCCAAAAACATTCAGTACTTC
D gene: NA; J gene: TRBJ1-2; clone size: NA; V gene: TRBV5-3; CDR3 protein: CARSPYTGPNYGYTF; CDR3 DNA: TGTGCCAGAAGCCCCTACACTGGACCTAACTATGGCTACACCTTC
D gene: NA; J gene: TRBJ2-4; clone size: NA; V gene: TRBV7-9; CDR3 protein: CASSGGPAKNIQYF; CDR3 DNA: TGTGCCAGCAGCGGGGGACCTGCCAAAAACATTCAGTACTTC
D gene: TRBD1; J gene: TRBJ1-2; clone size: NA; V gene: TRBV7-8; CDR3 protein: CALHRWQGDGYGYTF; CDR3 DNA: TGTGCCCTCCACCGGTGGCAGGGGGATGGATATGGCTACACCTTC
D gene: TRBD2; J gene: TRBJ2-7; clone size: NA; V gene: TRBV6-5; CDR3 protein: CASSPLAGALYEQYF; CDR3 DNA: TGTGCCAGCAGCCCTCTAGCGGGAGCTCTCTACGAGCAGTACTTC
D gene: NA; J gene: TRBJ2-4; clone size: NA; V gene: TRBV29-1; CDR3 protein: CSVVGAENIQYF; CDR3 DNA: TGCAGCGTTGTTGGGGCGGAAAACATTCAGTACTTC
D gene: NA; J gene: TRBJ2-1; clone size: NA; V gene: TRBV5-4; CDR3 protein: CASSYSGTYNEQFF; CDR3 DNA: TGTGCCAGCAGCTATAGCGGAACCTACAATGAGCAGTTCTTC
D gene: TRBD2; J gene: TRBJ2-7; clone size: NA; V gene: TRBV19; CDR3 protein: CASSWGLAGGPDEQYF; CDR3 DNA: TGTGCCAGTAGTTGGGGACTAGCGGGAGGGCCGGACGAGCAGTACTTC
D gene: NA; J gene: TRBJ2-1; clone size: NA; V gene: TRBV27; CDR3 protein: CASTGGSNNEQFF; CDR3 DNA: TGTGCCAGCACAGGGGGGAGCAACAATGAGCAGTTCTTC